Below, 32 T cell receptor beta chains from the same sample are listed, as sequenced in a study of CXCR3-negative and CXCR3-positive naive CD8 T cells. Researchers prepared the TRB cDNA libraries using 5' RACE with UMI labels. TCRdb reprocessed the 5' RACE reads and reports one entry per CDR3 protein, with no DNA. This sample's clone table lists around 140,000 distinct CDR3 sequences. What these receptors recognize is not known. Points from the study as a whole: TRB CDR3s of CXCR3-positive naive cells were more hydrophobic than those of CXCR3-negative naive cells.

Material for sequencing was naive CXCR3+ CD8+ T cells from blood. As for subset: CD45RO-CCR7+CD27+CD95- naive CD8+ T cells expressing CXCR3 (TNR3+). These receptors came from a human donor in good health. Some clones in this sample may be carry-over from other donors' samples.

The CDR3 reads CSVVGAFGNSRVQYF. The V and J genes are TRBV29-1 and TRBJ2-7; the D call of TRBD1 rests on TCRdb alone, since no DNA is present to check it. Germline V gene sequence: CDR1 SQVTM, CDR2 ANQGSEA. The CDR3 covers 15 residues.

CDR3 loop: CASSYASGGLGDTQYF. The chain recombines TRBV6-5 with TRBJ2-3; TCRdb lists TRBD1, though no DNA is available to test this call. The CDR3 is 16 amino acids. From germline, CDR1 is MNHEY and CDR2 SVGAGI.

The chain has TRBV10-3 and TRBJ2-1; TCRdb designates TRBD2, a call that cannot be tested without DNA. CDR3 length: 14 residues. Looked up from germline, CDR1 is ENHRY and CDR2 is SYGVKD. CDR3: CAISEAGGYYEQFF.

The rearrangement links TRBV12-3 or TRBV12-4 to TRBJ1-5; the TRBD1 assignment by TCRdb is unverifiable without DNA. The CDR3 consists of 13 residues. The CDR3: CASSRGQGEPQHF.

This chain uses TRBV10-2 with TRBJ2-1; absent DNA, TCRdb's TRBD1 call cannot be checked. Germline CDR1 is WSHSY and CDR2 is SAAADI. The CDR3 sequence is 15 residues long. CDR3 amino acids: CATGGIQGAYNEQFF.

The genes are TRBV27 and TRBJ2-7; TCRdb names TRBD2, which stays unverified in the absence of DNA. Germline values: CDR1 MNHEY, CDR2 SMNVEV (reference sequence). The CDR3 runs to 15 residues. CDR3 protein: CASMVGRTLIHKQYF.

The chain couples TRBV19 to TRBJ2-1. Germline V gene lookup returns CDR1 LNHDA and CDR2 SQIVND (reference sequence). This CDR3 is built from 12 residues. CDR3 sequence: CASSIAPDEQFF.

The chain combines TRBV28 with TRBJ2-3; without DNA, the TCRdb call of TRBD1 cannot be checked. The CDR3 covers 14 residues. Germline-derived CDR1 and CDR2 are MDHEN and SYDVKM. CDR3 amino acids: CASSWDRSTDTQYF.

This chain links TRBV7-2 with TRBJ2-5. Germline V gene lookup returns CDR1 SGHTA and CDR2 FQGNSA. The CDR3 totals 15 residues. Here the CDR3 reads CASSLALAEQETQYF.

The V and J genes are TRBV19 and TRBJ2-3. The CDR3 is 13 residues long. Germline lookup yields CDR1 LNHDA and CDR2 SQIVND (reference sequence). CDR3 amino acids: CASSIGGTDTQYF.

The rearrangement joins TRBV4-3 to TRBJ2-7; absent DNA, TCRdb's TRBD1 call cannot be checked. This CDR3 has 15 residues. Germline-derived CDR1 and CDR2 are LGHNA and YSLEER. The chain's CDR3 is CASSQDGVPRVEQYF.

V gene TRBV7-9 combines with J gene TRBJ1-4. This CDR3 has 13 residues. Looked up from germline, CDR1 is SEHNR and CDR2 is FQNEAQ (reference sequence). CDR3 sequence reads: CASSLAVGEQLFF.

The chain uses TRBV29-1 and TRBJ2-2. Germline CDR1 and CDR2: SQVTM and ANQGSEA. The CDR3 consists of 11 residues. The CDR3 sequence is CSVVYAGELFF.

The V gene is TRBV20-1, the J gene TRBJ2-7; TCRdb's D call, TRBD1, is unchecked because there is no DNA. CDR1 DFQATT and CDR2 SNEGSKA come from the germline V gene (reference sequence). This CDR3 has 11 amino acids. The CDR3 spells CGGQGDGEQYF.

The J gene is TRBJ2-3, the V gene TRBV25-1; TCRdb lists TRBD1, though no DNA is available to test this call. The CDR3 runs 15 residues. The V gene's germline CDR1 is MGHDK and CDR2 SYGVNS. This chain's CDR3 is CASSVYPGGTDTQYF. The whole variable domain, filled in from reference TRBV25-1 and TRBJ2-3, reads EADIYQTPRYLVIGTGKKITLECSQTMGHDKMYWYQQDPGMELHLIHYSYGVNSTEKGDLSSESTVSRIRTEHFPLTLESARPSHTSQYLCASSVYPGGTDTQYFGPGTRLTVL.

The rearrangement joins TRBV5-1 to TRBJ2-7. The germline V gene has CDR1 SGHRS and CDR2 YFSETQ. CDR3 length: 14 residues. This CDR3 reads CASSLEYGPYEQYF.

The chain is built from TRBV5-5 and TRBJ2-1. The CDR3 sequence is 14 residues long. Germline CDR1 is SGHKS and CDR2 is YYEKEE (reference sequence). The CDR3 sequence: CASSLGVGYNEQFF.

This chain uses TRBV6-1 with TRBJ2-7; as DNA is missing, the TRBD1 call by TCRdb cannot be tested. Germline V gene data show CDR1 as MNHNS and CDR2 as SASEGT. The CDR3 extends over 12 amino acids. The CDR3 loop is CASSVGAGEQYF.

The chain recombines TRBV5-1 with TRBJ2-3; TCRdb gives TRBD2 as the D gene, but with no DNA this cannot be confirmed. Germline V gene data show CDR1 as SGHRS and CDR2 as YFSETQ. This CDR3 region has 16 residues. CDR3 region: CASSSYGTSWPDTQYF.

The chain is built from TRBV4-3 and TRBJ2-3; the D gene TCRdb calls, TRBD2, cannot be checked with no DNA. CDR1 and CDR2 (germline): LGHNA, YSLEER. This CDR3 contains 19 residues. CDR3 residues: CASSQDMTSGGAWSDTQYF.

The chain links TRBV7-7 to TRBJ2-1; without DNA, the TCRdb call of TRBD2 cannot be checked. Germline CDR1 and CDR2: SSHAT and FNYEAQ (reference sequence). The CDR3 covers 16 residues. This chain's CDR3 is CASSRLAGGPTNEQFF.

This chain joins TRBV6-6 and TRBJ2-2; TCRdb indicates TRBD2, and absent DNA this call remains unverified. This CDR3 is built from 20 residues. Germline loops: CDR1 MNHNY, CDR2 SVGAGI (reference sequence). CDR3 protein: CASSYPQDLAAFANTGELFF.

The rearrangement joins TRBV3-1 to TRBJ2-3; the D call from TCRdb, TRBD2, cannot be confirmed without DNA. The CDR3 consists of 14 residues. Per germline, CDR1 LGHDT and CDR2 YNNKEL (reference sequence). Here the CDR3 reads CASSQGTREDTQYF.

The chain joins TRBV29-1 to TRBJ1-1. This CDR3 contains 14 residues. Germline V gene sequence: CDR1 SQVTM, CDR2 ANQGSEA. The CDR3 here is CSVVPRGGGTEAFF.

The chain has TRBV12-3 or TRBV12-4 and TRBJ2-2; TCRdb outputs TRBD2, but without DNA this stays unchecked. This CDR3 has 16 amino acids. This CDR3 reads CASSSPLAGDTGELFF.

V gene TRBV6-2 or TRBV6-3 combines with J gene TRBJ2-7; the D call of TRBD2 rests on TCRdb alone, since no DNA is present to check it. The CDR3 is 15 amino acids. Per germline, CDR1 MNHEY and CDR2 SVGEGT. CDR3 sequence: CASSLGLADPYEQYF.

CDR3 amino acids: CAISKPLLLAGGNTGELFF. The chain is built from TRBV10-3 and TRBJ2-2; the TCRdb call, TRBD2, lacks DNA for checking. Germline CDR1 ENHRY, CDR2 SYGVKD. This CDR3 is built from 19 residues.

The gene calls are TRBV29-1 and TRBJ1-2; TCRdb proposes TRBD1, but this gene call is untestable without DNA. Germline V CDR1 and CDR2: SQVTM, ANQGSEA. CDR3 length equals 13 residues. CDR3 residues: CSVDDRGVPGYTF.

CDR3 protein: CASSLEGGQFF. V gene TRBV5-1 combines with J gene TRBJ2-1. The CDR3 consists of 11 residues. Germline V gene sequence: CDR1 SGHRS, CDR2 YFSETQ.

The CDR3 region is CASSREPGQGAHEQYF. The J gene is TRBJ2-7, the V gene TRBV5-1; lacking DNA, the TRBD1 call made by TCRdb goes unchecked. This CDR3 contains 16 residues. CDR1 and CDR2 (germline): SGHRS, YFSETQ.

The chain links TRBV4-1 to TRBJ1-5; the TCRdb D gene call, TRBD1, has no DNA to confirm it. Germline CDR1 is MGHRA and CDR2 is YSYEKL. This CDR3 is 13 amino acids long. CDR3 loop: CASSEVGVQPQHF.

The CDR3 here is CASSPLDSYEQFF. V and J are TRBV28 and TRBJ2-1; the TCRdb call, TRBD1, lacks DNA for checking. The germline CDR1 and CDR2 sequences are MDHEN and SYDVKM. The CDR3 sequence is 13 residues long.